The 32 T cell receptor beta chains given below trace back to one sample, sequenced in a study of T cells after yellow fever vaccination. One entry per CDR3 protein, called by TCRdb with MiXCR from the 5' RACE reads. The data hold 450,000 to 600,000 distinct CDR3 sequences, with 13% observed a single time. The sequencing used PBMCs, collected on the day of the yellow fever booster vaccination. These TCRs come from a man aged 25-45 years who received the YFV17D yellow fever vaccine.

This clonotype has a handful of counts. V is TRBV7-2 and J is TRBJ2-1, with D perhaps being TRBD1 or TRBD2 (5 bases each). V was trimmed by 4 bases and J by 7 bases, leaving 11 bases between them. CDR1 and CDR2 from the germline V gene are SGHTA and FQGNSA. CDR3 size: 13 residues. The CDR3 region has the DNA TGTGCCAGCAGCTACGGGGCGGGTAATGAGCAGTTCTTC. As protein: CASSYGAGNEQFF. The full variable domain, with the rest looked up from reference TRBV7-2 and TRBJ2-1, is GAGVSQSPSNKVTEKGKDVELRCDPISGHTALYWYRQSLGQGLEFLIYFQGNSAPDKSGLPSDRFSAERTGGSVSTLTIQRTQQEDSAVYLCASSYGAGNEQFFGPGTRLTVL.

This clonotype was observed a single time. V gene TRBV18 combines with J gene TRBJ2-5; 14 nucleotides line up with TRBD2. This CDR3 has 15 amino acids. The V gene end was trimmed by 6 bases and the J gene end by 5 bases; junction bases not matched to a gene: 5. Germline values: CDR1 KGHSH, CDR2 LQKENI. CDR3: CASSGTSGSIETQYF. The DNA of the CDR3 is TGTGCCAGCTCCGGGACTAGCGGGAGCATCGAGACCCAGTACTTC.

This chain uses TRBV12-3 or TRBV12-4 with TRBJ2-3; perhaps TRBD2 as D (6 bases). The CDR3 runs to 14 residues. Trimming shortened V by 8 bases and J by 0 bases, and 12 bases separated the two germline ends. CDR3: CASGGETSTDTQYF. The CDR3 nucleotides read TGTGCCAGCGGAGGGGAGACTAGCACAGATACGCAGTATTTT.

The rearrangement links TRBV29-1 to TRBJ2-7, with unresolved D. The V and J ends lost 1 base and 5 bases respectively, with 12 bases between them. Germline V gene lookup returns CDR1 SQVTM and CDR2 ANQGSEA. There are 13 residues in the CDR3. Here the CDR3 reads CSVEAMGGNEQYF. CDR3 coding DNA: TGCAGCGTTGAAGCCATGGGCGGCAACGAGCAGTACTTC.

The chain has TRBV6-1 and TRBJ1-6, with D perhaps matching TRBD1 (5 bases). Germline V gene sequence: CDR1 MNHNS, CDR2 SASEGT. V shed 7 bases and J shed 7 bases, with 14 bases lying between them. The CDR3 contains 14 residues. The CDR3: CASTRDSQNSPLHF. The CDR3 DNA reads TGTGCCAGCACCCGGGACTCACAAAATTCACCCCTCCACTTT.

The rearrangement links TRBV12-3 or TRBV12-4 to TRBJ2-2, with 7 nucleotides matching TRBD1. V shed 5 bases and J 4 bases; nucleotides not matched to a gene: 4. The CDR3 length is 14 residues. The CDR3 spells CASSTWTGTGELFF. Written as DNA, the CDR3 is TGTGCCAGCAGTACCTGGACAGGCACCGGGGAGCTGTTTTTT.

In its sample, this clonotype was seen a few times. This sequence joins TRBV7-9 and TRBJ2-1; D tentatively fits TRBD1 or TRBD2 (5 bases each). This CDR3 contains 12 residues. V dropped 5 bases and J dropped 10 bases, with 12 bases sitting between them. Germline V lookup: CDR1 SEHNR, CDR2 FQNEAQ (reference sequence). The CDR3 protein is CASSVGTLEQFF. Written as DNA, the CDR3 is TGTGCCAGCAGCGTCGGGACGCTCGAGCAGTTCTTC.

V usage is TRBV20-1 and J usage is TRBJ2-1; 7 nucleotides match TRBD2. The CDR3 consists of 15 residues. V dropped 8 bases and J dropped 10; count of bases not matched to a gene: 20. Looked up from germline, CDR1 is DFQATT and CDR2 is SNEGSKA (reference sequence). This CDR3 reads CSRLGGASGPLEQFF. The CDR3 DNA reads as TGCAGTCGCCTCGGTGGGGCTAGCGGACCCCTAGAGCAGTTCTTC.

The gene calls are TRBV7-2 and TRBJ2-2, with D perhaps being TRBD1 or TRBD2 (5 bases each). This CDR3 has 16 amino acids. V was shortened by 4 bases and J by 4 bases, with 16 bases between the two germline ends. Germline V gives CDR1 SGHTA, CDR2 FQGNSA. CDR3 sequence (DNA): TGTGCCAGCAGCTCAGCCGGGACCGCGGGCACCGGGGAGCTGTTTTTT. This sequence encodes CASSSAGTAGTGELFF.

The CDR3 nucleotides are TGTGCCAGCAGCCTCGACAGGGGGCGAGGCAATGAGCAGTTCTTC. Translation: CASSLDRGRGNEQFF. The J gene is TRBJ2-1, the V gene TRBV6-2 or TRBV6-3, with TRBD1 matching over 10 bases. CDR1 MNHEY and CDR2 SVGEGT come from the germline V gene. V shed 6 bases, J shed 6 bases, and the junction held 8 bases outside the gene matches. This CDR3 is 15 amino acids long.

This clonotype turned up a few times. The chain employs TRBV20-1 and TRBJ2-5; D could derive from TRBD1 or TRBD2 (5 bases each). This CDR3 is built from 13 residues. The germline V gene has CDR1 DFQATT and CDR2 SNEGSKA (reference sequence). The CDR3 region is CSGVKGLQETQYF. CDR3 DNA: TGCAGCGGGGTGAAGGGGTTACAAGAGACCCAGTACTTC.

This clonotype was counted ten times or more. The CDR3: CASSLGSSNQPQHF. CDR3 nucleotide sequence: TGTGCCAGCAGCTTAGGCAGTAGCAATCAGCCCCAGCATTTT. The chain is built from TRBV27 and TRBJ1-5; D ambiguous. Between the trimmed V and J ends, which lost 6 bases and 0 bases, there was a span of 9 bases. This CDR3 spans 14 amino acids. Germline V gives CDR1 MNHEY, CDR2 SMNVEV (reference sequence).

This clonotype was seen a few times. The CDR3 DNA reads TGTGCCAGCTCACCACCGGCCAGCTCGTATGGCTACACCTTC. Its protein is CASSPPASSYGYTF. The chain joins TRBV18 to TRBJ1-2, with unresolved D. The V and J ends lost 0 bases and 5 bases respectively, with 10 bases between them. Germline V gene sequence: CDR1 KGHSH, CDR2 LQKENI. The CDR3 extends over 14 amino acids.

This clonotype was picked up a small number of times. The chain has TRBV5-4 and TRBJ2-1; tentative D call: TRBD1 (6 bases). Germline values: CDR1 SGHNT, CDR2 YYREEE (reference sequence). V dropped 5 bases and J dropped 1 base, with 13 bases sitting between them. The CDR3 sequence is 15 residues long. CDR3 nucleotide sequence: TGTGCCAGCAGGCCTACAGGGTTTTCCTACAATGAGCAGTTCTTC. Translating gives CASRPTGFSYNEQFF.

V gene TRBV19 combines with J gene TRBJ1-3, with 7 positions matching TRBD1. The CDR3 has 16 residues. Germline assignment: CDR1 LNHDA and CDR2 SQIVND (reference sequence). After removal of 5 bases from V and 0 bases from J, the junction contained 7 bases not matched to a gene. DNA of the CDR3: TGTGCCAGTAGTTTTGGACAGGTCAGCTCTGGAAACACCATATATTTT. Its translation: CASSFGQVSSGNTIYF.

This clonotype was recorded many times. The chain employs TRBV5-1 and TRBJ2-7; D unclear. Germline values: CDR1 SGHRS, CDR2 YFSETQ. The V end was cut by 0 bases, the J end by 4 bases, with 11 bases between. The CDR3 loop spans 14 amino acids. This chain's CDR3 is CASSLAGFSYEQYF. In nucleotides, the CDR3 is TGCGCCAGCAGCTTGGCTGGGTTTAGTTACGAGCAGTACTTC. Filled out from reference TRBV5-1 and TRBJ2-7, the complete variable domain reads KAGVTQTPRYLIKTRGQQVTLSCSPISGHRSVSWYQQTPGQGLQFLFEYFSETQRNKGNFPGRFSGRQFSNSRSEMNVSTLELGDSALYLCASSLAGFSYEQYFGPGTRLTVT.

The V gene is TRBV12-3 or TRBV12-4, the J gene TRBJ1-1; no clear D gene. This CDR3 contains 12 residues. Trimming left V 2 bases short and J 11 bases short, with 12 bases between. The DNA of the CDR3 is TGTGCCAGCAGTTTACTTCTGGAAAAGGCTTTCTTT. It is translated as CASSLLLEKAFF.

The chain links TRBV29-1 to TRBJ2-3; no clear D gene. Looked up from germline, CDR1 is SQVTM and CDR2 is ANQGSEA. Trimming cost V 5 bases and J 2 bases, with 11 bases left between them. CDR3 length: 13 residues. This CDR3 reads CSVMAAPTDTQYF. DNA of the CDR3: TGCAGCGTTATGGCAGCGCCCACAGATACGCAGTATTTT.

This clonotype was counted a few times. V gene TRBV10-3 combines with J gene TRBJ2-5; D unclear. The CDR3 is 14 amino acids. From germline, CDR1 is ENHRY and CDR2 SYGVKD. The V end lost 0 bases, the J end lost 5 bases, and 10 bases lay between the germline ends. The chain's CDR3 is CAISESGTAETQYF. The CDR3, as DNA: TGTGCCATCAGTGAGTCGGGTACAGCTGAGACCCAGTACTTC.

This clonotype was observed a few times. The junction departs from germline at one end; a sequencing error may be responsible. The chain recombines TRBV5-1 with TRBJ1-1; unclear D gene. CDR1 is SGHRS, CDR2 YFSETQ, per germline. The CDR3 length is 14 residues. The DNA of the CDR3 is TGCGCCAGCAGCTTGAGTTCAGCCACCACTGATGCTTTCTTT. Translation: CASSLSSATTDAFF.

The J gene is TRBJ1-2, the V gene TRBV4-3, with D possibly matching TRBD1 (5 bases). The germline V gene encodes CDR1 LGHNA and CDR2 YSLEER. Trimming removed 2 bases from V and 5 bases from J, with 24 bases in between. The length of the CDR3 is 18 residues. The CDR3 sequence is CASSQQEGLGPTQYGYTF. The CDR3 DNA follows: TGCGCCAGCAGCCAACAAGAGGGGTTGGGGCCGACGCAATATGGCTACACCTTC.

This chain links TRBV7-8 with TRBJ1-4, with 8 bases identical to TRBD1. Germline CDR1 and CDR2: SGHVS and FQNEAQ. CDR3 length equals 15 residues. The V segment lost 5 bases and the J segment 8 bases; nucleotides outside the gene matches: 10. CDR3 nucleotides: TGTGCCAGCAGCCCGACAGGGGAGTCTAGGGAAAAACTGTTTTTT. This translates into CASSPTGESREKLFF.

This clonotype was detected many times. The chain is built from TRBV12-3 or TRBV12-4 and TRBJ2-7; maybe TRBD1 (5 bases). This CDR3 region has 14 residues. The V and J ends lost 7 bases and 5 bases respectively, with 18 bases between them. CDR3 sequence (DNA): TGTGCCAGCAAAAGCAGGGTCGATTGGGACGAGCAGTACTTC. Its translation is CASKSRVDWDEQYF.

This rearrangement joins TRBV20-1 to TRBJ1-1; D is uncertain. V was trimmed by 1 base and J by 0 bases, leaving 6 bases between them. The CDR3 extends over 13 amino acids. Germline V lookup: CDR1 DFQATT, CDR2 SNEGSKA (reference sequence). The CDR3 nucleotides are TGCAGTGCTAGAGTGAACTTGAACACTGAAGCTTTCTTT. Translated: CSARVNLNTEAFF.

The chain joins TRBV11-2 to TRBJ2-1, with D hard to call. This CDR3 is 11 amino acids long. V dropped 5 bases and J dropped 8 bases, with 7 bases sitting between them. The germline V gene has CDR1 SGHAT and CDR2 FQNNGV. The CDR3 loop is CASSPDHEQFF. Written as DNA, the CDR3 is TGTGCCAGCAGCCCGGATCATGAGCAGTTCTTC. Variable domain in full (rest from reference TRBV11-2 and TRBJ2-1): EAGVAQSPRYKIIEKRQSVAFWCNPISGHATLYWYQQILGQGPKLLIQFQNNGVVDDSQLPKDRFSAERLKGVDSTLKIQPAKLEDSAVYLCASSPDHEQFFGPGTRLTVL.

The DNA for the CDR3 is TGTGCCAGTAGCCCGGGACAGGTCACCGGGGAGCTGTTTTTT. Translating it yields CASSPGQVTGELFF. The chain links TRBV19 to TRBJ2-2; 8 nucleotides match TRBD1. CDR1 LNHDA and CDR2 SQIVND come from the germline V gene (reference sequence). The CDR3 sequence is 14 residues long. V shed 6 bases and J 4 bases; nucleotides not matched to a gene: 4.

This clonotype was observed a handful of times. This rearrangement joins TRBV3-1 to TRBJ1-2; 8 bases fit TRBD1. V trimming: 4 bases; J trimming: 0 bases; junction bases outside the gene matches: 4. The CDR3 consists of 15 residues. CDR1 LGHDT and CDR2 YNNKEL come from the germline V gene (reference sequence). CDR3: CASSLGQGSNYGYTF. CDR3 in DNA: TGTGCCAGCAGCCTCGGACAGGGTTCTAACTATGGCTACACCTTC.

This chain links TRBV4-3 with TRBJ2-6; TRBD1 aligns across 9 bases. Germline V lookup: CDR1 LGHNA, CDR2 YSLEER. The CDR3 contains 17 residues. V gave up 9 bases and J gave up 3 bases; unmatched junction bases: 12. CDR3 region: CASSTGTGSFGANVLTF. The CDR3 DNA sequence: TGCGCCAGTTCCACCGGGACAGGGTCATTTGGGGCCAACGTCCTGACTTTC.

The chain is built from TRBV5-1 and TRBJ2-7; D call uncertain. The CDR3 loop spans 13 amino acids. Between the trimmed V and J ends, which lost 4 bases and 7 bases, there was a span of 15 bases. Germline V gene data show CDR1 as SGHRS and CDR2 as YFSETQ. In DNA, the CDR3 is TGCGCCAGCAGCCCCCTGGACGCGTTAGAGCAGTACTTC. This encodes CASSPLDALEQYF.

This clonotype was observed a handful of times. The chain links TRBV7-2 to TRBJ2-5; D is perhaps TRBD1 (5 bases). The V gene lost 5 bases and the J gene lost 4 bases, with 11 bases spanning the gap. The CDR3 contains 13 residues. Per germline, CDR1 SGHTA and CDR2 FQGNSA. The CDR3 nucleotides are TGTGCCAGCAGCCCCAGGGTGGCAGAGACCCAGTACTTC. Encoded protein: CASSPRVAETQYF.

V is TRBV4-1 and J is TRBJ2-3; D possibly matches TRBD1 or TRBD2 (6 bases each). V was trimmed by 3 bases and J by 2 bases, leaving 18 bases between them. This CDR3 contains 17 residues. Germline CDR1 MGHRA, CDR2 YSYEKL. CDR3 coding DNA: TGCGCCAGCAGCCAGTTGGAGTGGAGGGGGAACACAGATACGCAGTATTTT. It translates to CASSQLEWRGNTDTQYF.

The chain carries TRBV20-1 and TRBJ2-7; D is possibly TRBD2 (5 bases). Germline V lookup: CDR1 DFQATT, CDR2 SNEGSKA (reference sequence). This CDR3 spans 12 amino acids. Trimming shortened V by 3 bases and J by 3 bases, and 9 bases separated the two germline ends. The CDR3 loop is CSASTGYYEQYF. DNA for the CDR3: TGCAGTGCTAGTACGGGGTACTACGAGCAGTACTTC.